This T cell receptor beta chain was found in a study of blood T cells in healthy people across ages. V lost 1 base to trimming and J lost 1 base, with 8 bases between them. Germline V CDR1 and CDR2: MDHEN, SYDVKM. The CDR3 spans 16 residues. A J-beta primer mix and a sample-barcoded 5' primer were used in a second PCR of roughly 7 to 12 cycles. MiXCR was run by TCRdb on the 5' RACE reads, yielding one entry per CDR3 protein. The top ten hold roughly 30% of the sample, which has roughly 700,000 distinct CDR3 sequences, 45% to 50% seen once. This clonotype was observed a handful of times. The clonotype was recovered from a woman aged 60 to 75 in good health. Material for sequencing was blood. The chain is built from TRBV28 and TRBJ2-6, with unresolved D. CDR3 DNA sequence: TGTGCCAGCAGTTTATCCACGGTTTCTGGGGCCAACGTCCTGACTTTC. Translation: CASSLSTVSGANVLTF.